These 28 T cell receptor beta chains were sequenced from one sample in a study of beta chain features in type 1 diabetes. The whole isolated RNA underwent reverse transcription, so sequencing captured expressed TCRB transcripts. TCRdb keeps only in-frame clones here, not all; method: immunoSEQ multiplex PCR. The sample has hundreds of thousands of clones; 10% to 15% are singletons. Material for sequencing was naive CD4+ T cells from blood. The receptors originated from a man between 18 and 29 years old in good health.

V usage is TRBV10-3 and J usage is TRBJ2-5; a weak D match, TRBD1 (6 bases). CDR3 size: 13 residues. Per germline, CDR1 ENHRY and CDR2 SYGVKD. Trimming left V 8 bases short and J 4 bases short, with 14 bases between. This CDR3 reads CAILAGDGETQYF. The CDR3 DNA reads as TGTGCCATCTTGGCAGGGGACGGAGAGACCCAGTACTTC.

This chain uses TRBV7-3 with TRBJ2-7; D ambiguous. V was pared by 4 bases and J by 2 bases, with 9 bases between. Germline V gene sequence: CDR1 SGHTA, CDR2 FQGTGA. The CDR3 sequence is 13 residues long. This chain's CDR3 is CASSSRPAYEQYF. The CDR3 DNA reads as TGTGCCAGCAGCTCCAGGCCCGCCTACGAGCAGTACTTC.

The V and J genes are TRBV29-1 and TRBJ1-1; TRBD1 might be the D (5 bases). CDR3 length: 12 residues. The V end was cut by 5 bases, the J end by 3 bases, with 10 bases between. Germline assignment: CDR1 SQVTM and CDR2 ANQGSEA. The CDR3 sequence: CSVPTDHTEAFF. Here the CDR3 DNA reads TGCAGCGTTCCGACAGACCACACTGAAGCTTTCTTT.

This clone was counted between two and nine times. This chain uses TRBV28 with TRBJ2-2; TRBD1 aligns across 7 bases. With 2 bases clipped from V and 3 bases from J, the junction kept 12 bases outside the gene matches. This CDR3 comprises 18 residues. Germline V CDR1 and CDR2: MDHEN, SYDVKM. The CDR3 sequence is CASSLSRKGAGDTGELFF. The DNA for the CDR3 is TGTGCCAGCAGTTTAAGTCGGAAGGGGGCCGGGGACACCGGGGAGCTGTTTTTT.

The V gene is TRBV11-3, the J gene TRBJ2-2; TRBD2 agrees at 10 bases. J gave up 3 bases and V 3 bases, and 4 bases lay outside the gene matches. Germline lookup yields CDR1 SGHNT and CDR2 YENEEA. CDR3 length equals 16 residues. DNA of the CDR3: TGTGCCAGCAGCTTCAGCGGGGGGGCGGACACCGGGGAGCTGTTTTTT. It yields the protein CASSFSGGADTGELFF.

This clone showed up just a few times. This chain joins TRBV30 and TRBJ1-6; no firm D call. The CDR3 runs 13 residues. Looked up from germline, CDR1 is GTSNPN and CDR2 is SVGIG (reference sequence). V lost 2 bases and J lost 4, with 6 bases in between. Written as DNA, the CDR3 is TGTGCCTGGAGTCCCGGGTATAATTCACCCCTCCACTTT. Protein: CAWSPGYNSPLHF.

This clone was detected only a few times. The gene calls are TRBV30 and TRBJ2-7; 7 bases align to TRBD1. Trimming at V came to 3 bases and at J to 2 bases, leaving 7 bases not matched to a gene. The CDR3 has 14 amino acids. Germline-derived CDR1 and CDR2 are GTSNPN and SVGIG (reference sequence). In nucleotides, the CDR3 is TGTGCCTGGAGAACGGGACAGAGCACCTACGAGCAGTACTTC. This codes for CAWRTGQSTYEQYF.

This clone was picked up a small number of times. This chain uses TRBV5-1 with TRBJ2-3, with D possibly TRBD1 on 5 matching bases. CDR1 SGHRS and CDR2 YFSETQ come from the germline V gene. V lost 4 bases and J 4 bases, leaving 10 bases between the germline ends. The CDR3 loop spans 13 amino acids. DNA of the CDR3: TGCGCCAGCAGCCCGGACACCCCAGATACGCAGTATTTT. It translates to CASSPDTPDTQYF.

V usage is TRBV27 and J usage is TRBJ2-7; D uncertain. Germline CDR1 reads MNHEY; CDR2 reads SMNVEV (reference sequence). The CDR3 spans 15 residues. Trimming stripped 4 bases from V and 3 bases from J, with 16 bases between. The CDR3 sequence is CASSSPQTSIYEQYF. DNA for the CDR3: TGTGCCAGCAGTTCGCCACAGACCAGTATCTACGAGCAGTACTTC.

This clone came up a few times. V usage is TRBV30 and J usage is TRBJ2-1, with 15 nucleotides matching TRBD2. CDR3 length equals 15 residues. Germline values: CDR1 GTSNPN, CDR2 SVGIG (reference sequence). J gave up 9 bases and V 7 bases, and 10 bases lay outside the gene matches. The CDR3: CALGLAGGPYTEQFF. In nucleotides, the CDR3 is TGTGCCTTAGGACTAGCGGGAGGGCCGTATACTGAGCAGTTCTTC.

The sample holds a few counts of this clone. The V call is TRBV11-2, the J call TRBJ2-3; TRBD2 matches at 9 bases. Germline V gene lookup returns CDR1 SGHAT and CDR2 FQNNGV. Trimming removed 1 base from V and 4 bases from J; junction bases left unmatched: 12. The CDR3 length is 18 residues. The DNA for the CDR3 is TGTGCCAGCAGCTTAGGTTGGCGGGAGGGCCTTATCCCAGATACGCAGTATTTT. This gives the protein CASSLGWREGLIPDTQYF.

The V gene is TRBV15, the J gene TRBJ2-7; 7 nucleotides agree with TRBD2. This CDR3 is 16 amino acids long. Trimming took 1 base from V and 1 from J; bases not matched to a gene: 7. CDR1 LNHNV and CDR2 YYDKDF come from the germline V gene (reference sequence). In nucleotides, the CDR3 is TGTGCCACCAGCAGAGGCGGGGCAGCGGGATCCTACGAGCAGTACTTC. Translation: CATSRGGAAGSYEQYF.

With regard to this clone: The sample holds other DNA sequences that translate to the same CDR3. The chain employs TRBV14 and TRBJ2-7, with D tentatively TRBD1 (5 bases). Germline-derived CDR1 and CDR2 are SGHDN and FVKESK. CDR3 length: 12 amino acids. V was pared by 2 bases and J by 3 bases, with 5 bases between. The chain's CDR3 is CASSQTGYEQYF. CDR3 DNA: TGTGCCAGCAGCCAAACAGGCTACGAGCAGTACTTC.

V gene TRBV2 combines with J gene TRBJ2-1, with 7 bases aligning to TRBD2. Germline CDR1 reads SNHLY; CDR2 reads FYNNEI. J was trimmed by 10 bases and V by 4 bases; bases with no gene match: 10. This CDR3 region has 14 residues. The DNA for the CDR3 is TGTGCCAGCAGTGGGGAGGGTGAACCCTTGGAGCAGTTCTTC. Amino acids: CASSGEGEPLEQFF.

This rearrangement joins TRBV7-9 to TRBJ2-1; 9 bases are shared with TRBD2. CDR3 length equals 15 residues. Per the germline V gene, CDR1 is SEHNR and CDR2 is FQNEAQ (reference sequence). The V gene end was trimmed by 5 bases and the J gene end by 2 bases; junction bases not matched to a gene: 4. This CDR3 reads CASSALAGAYNEQFF. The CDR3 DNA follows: TGTGCCAGCAGCGCCTTAGCGGGAGCCTACAATGAGCAGTTCTTC.

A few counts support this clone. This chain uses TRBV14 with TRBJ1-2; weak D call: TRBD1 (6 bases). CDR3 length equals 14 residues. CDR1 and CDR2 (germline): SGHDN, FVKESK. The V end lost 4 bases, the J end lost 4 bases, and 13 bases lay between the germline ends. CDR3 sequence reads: CASSRDKIVYGYTF. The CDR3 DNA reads TGTGCCAGCAGCCGGGACAAGATTGTCTATGGCTACACCTTC. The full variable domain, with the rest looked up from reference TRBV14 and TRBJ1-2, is EAGVTQFPSHSVIEKGQTVTLRCDPISGHDNLYWYRRVMGKEIKFLLHFVKESKQDESGMPNNRFLAERTGGTYSTLKVQPAELEDSGVYFCASSRDKIVYGYTFGSGTRLTVV.

CDR3: CASSIGASGGANEQFF. For the CDR3, the DNA is TGTGCCAGTAGTATAGGGGCTAGCGGGGGTGCCAATGAGCAGTTCTTC. This rearrangement joins TRBV19 to TRBJ2-1, with TRBD2 matching 10 bases. Germline V lookup: CDR1 LNHDA, CDR2 SQIVND (reference sequence). V trimming: 1 base; J trimming: 6 bases; junction bases outside the gene matches: 6. This CDR3 spans 16 amino acids. Filled out from reference TRBV19 and TRBJ2-1, the complete variable domain reads DGGITQSPKYLFRKEGQNVTLSCEQNLNHDAMYWYRQDPGQGLRLIYYSQIVNDFQKGDIAEGYSVSREKKESFPLTVTSAQKNPTAFYLCASSIGASGGANEQFFGPGTRLTVL.

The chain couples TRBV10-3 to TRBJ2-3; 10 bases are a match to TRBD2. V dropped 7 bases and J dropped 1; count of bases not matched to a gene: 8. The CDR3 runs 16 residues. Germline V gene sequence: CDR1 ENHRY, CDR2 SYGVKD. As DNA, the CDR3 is TGTGCCATCAAAGGATCCCTAGCGGGAGGCACAGATACGCAGTATTTT. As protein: CAIKGSLAGGTDTQYF.

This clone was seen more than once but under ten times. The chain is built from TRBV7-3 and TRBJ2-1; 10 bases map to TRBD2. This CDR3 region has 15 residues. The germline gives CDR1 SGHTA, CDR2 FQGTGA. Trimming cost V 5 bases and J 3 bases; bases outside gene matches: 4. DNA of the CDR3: TGTGCCAGCAGCCCGACTAGCGGGCTCTACAATGAGCAGTTCTTC. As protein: CASSPTSGLYNEQFF. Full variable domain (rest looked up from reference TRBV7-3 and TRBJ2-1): GAGVSQTPSNKVTEKGKYVELRCDPISGHTALYWYRQSLGQGPEFLIYFQGTGAADDSGLPNDRFFAVRPEGSVSTLKIQRTERGDSAVYLCASSPTSGLYNEQFFGPGTRLTVL.

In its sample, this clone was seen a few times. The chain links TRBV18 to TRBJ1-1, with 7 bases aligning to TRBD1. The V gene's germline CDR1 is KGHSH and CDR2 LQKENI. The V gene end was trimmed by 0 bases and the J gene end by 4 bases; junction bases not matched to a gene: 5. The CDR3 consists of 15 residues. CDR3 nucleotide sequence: TGTGCCAGCTCACCACCGACAGGGTGGGGCACTGAAGCTTTCTTT. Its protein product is CASSPPTGWGTEAFF.

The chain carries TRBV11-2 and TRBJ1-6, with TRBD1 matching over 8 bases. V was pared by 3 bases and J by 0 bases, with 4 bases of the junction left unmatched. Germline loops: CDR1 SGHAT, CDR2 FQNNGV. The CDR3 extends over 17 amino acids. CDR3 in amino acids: CASSLRTGSSYNSPLHF. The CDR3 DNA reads TGTGCCAGCAGCTTGAGGACAGGGAGCTCCTATAATTCACCCCTCCACTTT.

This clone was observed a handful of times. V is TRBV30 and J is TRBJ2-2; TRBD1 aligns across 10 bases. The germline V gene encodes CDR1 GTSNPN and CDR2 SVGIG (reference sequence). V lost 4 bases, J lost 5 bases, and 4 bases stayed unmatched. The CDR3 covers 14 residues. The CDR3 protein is CAWKRQGATGELFF. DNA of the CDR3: TGTGCCTGGAAACGACAGGGGGCTACCGGGGAGCTGTTTTTT.

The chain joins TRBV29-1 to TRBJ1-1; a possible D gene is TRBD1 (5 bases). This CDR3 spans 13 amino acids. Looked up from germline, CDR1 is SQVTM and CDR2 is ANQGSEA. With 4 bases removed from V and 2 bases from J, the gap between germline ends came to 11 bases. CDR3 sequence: CSVVGAANTEAFF. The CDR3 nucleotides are TGCAGCGTTGTTGGGGCGGCTAACACTGAAGCTTTCTTT.

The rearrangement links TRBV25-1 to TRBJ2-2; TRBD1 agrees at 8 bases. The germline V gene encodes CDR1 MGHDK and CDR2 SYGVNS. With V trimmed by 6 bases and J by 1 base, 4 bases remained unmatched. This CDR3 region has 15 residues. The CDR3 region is CASRAGTGNTGELFF. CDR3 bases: TGTGCCAGCAGGGCCGGGACAGGGAACACCGGGGAGCTGTTTTTT.

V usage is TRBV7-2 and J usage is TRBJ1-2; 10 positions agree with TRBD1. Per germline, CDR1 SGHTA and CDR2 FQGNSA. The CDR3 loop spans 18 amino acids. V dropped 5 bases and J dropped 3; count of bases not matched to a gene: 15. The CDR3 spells CASSPGTGVFVVDYGYTF. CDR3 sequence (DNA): TGTGCCAGCAGCCCCGGGACAGGGGTTTTCGTAGTTGACTATGGCTACACCTTC.

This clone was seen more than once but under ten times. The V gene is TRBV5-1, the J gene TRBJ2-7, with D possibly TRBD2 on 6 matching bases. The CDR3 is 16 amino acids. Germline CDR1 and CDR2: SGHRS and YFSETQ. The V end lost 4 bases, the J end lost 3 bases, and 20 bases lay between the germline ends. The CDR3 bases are TGCGCCAGCAGCCCGGGTGGAGGGGCCGACCTCTACGAGCAGTACTTC. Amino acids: CASSPGGGADLYEQYF.

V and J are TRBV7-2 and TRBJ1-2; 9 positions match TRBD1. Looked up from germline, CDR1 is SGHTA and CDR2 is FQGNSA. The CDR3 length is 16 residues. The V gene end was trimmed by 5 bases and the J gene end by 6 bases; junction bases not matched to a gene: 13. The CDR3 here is CASSPRPGTGPNGYTF. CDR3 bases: TGTGCCAGCAGCCCACGTCCCGGGACAGGGCCCAATGGCTACACCTTC.

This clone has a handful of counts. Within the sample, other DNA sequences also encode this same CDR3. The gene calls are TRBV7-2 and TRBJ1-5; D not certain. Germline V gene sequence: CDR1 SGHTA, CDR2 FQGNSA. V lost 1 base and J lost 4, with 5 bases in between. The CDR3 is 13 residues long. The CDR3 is CASSLELNQPQHF. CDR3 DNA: TGTGCCAGCAGCTTAGAGCTGAATCAGCCCCAGCATTTT.